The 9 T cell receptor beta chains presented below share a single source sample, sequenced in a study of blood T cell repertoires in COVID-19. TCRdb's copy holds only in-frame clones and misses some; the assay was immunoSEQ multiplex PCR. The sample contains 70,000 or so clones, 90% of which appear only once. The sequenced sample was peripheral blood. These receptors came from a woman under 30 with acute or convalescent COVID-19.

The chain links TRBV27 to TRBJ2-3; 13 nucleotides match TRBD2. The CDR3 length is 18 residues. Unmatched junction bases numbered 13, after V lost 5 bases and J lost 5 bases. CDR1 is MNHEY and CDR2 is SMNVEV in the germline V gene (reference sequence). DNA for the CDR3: TGTGCCAGCAGTACCTTGACTAGCGGGAGGATCCGCGGAGATACGCAGTATTTT. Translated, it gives CASSTLTSGRIRGDTQYF.

The CDR3 protein is CASSYQLTGAGANVLTF. The DNA of the CDR3 is TGTGCCAGCAGCTACCAATTAACAGGGGCTGGGGCCAACGTCCTGACTTTC. The chain joins TRBV9 to TRBJ2-6; 7 bases are shared with TRBD1. Germline V gene lookup returns CDR1 SGDLS and CDR2 YYNGEE. After removal of 4 bases from V and 2 bases from J, the junction contained 9 bases not matched to a gene. This CDR3 contains 17 residues.

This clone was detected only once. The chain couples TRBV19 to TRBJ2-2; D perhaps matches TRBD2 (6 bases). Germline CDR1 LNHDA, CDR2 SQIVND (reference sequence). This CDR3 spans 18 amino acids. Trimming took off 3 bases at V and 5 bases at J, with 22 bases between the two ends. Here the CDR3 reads CASSIGTVGGRNTGELFF. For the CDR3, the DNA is TGTGCCAGTAGTATTGGGACTGTGGGGGGACGTAATACCGGGGAGCTGTTTTTT.

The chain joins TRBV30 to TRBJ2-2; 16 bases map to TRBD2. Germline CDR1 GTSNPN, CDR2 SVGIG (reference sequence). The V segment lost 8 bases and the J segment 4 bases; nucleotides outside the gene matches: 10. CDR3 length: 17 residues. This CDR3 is CASTGTSGRVGTGELFF. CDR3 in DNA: TGTGCCAGTACCGGGACTAGCGGGAGGGTAGGCACCGGGGAGCTGTTTTTT. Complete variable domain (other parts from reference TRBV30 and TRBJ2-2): SQTIHQWPATLVQPVGSPLSLECTVEGTSNPNLYWYRQAAGRGLQLLFYSVGIGQISSEVPQNLSASRPQDRQFILSSKKLLLSDSGFYLCASTGTSGRVGTGELFFGEGSRLTVL.

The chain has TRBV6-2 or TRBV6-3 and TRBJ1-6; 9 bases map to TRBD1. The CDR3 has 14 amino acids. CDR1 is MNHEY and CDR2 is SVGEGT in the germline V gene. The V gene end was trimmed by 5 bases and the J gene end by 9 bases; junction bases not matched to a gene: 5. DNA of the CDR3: TGTGCCAGCAGTGGACAGGGGTCGGCTTCACCCCTCCACTTT. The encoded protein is CASSGQGSASPLHF.

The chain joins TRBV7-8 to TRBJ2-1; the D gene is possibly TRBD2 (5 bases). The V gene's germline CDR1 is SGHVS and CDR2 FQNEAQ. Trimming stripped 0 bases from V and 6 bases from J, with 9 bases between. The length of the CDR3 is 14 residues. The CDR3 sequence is CASSLATSANEQFF. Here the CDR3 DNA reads TGTGCCAGCAGCTTAGCCACTAGTGCCAATGAGCAGTTCTTC. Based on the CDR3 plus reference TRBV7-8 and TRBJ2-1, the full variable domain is GAGVSQSPRYKVAKRGQDVALRCDPISGHVSLFWYQQALGQGPEFLTYFQNEAQLDKSGLPSDRFFAERPEGSVSTLKIQRTQQEDSAVYLCASSLATSANEQFFGPGTRLTVL.

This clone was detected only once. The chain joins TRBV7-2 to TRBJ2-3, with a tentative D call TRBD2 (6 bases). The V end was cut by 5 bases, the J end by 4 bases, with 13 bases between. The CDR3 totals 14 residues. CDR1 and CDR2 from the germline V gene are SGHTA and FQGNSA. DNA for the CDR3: TGTGCCAGCAGCCCCAAACTAGCTTCAGATACGCAGTATTTT. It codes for CASSPKLASDTQYF.

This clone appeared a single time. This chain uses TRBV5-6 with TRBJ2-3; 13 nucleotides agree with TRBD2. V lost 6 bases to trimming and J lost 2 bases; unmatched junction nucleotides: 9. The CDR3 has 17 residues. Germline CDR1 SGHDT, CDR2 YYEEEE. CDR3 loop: CASTRGLAGDPTDTQYF. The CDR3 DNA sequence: TGTGCCAGCACCCGTGGACTAGCGGGGGACCCCACAGATACGCAGTATTTT.

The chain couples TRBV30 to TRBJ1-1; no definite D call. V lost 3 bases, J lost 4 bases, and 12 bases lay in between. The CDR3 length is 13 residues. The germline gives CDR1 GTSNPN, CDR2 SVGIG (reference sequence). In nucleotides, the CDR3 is TGTGCCTGGAGGCATGCAGGCTCCACTGAAGCTTTCTTT. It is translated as CAWRHAGSTEAFF.